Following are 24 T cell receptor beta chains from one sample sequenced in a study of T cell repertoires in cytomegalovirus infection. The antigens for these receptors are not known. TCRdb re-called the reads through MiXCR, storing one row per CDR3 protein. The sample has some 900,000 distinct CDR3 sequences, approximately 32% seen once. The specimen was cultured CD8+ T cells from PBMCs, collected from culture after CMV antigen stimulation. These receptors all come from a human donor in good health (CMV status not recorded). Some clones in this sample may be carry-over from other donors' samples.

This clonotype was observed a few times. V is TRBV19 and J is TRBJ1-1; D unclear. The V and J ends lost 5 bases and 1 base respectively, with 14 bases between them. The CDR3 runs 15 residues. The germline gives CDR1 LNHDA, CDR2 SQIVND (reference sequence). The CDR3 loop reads CASSPRLEGNTEAFF. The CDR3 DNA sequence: TGTGCCAGTAGTCCCCGACTCGAAGGGAACACTGAAGCTTTCTTT.

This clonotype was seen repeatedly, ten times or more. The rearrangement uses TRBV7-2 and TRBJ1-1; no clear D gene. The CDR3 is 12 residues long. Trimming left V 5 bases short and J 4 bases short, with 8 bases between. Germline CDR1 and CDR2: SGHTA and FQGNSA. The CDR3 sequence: CASSVSATEAFF. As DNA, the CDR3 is TGTGCCAGCAGCGTCTCGGCCACTGAAGCTTTCTTT.

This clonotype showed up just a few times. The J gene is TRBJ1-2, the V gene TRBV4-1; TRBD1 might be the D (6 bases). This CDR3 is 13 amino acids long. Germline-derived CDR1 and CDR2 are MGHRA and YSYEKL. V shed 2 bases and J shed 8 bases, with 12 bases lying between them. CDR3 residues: CASSQTGLVGYTF. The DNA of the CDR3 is TGCGCCAGCAGCCAAACAGGGTTGGTGGGCTACACCTTC.

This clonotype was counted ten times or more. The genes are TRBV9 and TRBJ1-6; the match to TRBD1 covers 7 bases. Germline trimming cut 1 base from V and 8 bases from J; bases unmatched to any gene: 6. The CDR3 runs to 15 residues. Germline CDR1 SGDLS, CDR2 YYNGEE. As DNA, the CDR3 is TGTGCCAGCAGCGTAAGGGACAGTGGTTATTCACCCCTCCACTTT. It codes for CASSVRDSGYSPLHF.

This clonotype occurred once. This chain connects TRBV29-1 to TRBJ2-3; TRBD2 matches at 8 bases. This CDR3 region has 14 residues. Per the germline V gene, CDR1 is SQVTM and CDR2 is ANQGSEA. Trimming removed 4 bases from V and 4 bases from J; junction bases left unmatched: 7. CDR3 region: CSVGVAGPADTQYF. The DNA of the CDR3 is TGCAGCGTTGGGGTAGCGGGGCCCGCAGATACGCAGTATTTT.

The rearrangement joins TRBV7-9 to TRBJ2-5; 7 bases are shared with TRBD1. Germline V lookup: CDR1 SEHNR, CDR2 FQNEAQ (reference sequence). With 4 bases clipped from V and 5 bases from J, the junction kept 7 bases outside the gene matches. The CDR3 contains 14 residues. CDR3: CASSSRDSRETQYF. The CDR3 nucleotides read TGTGCCAGCAGCTCCCGGGACAGTCGGGAGACCCAGTACTTC.

DNA of the CDR3: TGTGCCAGCTCACCACCGGCTAGCGGGGTCCCAGATACGCAGTATTTT. It encodes CASSPPASGVPDTQYF. The chain recombines TRBV18 with TRBJ2-3; 9 nucleotides align to TRBD2. The CDR3 totals 16 residues. Germline CDR1 KGHSH, CDR2 LQKENI. V trimming: 0 bases; J trimming: 4 bases; junction bases outside the gene matches: 5.

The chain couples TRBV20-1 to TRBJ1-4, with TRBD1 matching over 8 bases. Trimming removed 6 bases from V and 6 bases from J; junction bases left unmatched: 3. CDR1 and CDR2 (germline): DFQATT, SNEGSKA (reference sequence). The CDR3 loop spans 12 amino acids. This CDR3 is CSAGQGDEKLFF. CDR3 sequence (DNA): TGCAGTGCCGGACAGGGAGATGAAAAACTGTTTTTT.

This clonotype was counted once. The DNA for the CDR3 is TGTGCCAGCAGCTTTGTCCCTTCCCAGGAGACCCAGTACTTC. It codes for CASSFVPSQETQYF. This sequence joins TRBV5-4 and TRBJ2-5; D remains unclear. The V gene's germline CDR1 is SGHNT and CDR2 YYREEE (reference sequence). V was pared by 2 bases and J by 5 bases, with 13 bases between. This CDR3 comprises 14 residues.

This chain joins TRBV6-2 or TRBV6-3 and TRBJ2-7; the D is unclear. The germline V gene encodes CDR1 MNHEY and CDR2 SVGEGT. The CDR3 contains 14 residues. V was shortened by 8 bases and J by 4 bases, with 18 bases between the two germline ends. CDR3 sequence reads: CASGYLTDTYEQYF. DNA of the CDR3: TGTGCCAGCGGGTATCTAACAGATACATACGAGCAGTACTTC.

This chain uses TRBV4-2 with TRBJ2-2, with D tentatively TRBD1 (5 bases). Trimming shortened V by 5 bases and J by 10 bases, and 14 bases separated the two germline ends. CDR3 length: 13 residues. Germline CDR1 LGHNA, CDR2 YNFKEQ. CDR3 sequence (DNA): TGTGCCAGCAGCTTCAGGGTTGCCGAGGAGCTGTTTTTT. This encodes CASSFRVAEELFF.

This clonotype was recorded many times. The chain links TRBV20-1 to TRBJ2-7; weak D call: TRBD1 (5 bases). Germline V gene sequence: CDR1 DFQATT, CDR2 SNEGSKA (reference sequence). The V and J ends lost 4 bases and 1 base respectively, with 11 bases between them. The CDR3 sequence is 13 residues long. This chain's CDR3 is CSAKPGWSYEQYF. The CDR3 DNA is TGCAGTGCTAAGCCAGGGTGGTCCTACGAGCAGTACTTC.

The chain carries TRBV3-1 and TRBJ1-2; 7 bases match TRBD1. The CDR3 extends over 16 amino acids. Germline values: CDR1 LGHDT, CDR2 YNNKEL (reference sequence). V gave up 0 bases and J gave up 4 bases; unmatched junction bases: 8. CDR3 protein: CASSQERTGRFYGYTF. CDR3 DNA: TGTGCCAGCAGCCAAGAAAGGACAGGTCGCTTCTATGGCTACACCTTC.

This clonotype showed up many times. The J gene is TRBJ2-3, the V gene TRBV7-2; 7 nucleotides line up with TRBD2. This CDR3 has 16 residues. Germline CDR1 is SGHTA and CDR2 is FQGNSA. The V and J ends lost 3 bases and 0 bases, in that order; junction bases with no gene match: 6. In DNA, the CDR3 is TGTGCCAGCAGCTTGACTAGCCAGTTTAGCACAGATACGCAGTATTTT. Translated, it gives CASSLTSQFSTDTQYF.

The CDR3 coding sequence is TGCGCCAGCAGCCAAGATCGCAGTCTCCTAGCCAAAAACATTCAGTACTTC. Amino acid sequence: CASSQDRSLLAKNIQYF. The chain recombines TRBV4-3 with TRBJ2-4; D is uncertain. Deletions cut 0 bases from V and 0 bases from J, with 12 bases between. This CDR3 contains 17 residues. The germline gives CDR1 LGHNA, CDR2 YSLEER.

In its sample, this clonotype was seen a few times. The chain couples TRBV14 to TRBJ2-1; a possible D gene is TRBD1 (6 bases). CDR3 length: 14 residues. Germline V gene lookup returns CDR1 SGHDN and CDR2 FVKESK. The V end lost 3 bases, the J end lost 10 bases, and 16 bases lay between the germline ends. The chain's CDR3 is CASSHDETGGEQFF. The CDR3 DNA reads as TGTGCCAGCAGCCATGACGAGACAGGCGGGGAGCAGTTCTTC.

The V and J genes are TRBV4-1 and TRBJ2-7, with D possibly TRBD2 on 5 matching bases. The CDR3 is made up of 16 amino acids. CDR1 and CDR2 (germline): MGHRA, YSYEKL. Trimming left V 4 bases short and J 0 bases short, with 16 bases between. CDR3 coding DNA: TGCGCCAGCAGCCCGAAATTAAGAGACTACTCCTACGAGCAGTACTTC. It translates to CASSPKLRDYSYEQYF.

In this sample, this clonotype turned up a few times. CDR3 bases: TGCGCCAGCAGCCACCCGATGTCGGTCACTGAAGCTTTCTTT. It codes for CASSHPMSVTEAFF. This chain uses TRBV4-1 with TRBJ1-1; D unclear. V lost 3 bases, J lost 4 bases, and 12 bases lay in between. Per the germline V gene, CDR1 is MGHRA and CDR2 is YSYEKL. This CDR3 region has 14 residues.

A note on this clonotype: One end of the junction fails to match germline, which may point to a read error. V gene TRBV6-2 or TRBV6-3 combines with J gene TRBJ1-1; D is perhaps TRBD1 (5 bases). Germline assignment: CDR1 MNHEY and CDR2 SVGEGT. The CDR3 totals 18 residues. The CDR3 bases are TGTGTCAGCAGTTACTCGGACGTTCCGGGACTCAGGAACACTGAAGCTTTCTTT. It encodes CVSSYSDVPGLRNTEAFF.

The chain's CDR3 is CSVAQVGQRYYGYTF. Here the CDR3 DNA reads TGCAGCGTTGCCCAAGTTGGACAGCGATACTATGGCTACACCTTC. The chain uses TRBV29-1 and TRBJ1-2; weak D call: TRBD1 (6 bases). This CDR3 region has 15 residues. Germline values: CDR1 SQVTM, CDR2 ANQGSEA. The ends were cut back, 4 bases at V and 3 bases at J, with 18 bases in the middle. Full variable domain (missing parts from reference TRBV29-1 and TRBJ1-2): SAVISQKPSRDICQRGTSLTIQCQVDSQVTMMFWYRQQPGQSLTLIATANQGSEATYESGFVIDKFPISRPNLTFSTLTVSNMSPEDSSIYLCSVAQVGQRYYGYTFGSGTRLTVV.

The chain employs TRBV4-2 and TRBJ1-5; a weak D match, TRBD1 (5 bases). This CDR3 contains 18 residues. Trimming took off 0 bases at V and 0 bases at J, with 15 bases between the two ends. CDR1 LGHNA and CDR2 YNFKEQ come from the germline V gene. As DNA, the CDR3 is TGTGCCAGCAGCCAAGACCCCCGGGACGCCGATAGCAATCAGCCCCAGCATTTT. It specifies CASSQDPRDADSNQPQHF.

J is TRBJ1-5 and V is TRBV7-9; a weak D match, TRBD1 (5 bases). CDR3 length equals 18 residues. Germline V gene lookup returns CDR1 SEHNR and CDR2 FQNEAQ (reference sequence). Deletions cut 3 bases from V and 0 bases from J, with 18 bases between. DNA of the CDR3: TGTGCCAGCAGCTTGAGTGGGGGACTCACAAATAGCAATCAGCCCCAGCATTTT. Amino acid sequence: CASSLSGGLTNSNQPQHF.

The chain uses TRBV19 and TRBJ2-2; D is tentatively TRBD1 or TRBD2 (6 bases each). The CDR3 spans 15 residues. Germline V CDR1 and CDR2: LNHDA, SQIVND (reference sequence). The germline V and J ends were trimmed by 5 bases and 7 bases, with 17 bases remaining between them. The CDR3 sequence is CASSWGATYDGELFF. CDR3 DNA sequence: TGTGCCAGTAGTTGGGGGGCCACATACGACGGGGAGCTGTTTTTT.

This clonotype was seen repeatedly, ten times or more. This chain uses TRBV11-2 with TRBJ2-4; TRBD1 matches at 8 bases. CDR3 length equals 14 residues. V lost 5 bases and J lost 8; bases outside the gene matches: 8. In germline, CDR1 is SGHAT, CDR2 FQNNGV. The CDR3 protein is CASSLRQGRYIQYF. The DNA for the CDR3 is TGTGCCAGCAGCCTTAGACAGGGGAGATACATTCAGTACTTC.